This record looks at one T cell receptor beta chain sequence and its context. This clone occurred a few times. The antigen it recognizes is unknown. Nothing much larger sits one base from this clone, and base qualities are not available. The sample's treatment or condition, from its label and the paper: randomized to nivolumab then ipilimumab (arm A) or the reverse (arm B). Prior DNA-damaging chemotherapy had not been received by any trial patient. On a FACS Aria II flow cytometer, live CD3+CD8+ cells that were negative for CD19 and CD56 were sorted from thawed PBMCs. Samples came from patients with melanoma in CheckMate 064, a randomized, open-label phase II trial of sequential checkpoint blockade. Peripheral blood mononuclear cells were obtained through leukapheresis, purified using Ficoll-Paque, and frozen in human serum containing around 9.6% DMSO. Right after sorting, the blood CD3+CD8+ cells were verified to be >95% pure, and DNA extraction followed.

The CDR3 has 12 amino acids, counting the end cysteine and phenylalanine. Left in the record is the CDR3 DNA by itself, 36 bases read in frame from the first base. CDR1 and CDR2 are read off the germline V gene as SGHDT and YYEEEE. V is clipped by 3 bases and J by 10 bases, and the sequence between their germline boundaries is 13 bases long. The record originates from a study of sequential checkpoint blockade in melanoma (dated by TCRdb to the late 2010s). Looking at the study overall: Using 1:1 randomization, the trial assigned patients either to first-line nivolumab followed by ipilimumab (arm A) or to ipilimumab followed by nivolumab (arm B). Maintenance nivolumab came after each of the two trial sequences. The study at large found these results: Validation of the response-prediction model combining TCR metrics and mutation burden is needed in larger, independent patient cohorts.

TCRbeta CDR3 regions were immunosequenced from genomic DNA with the immunoSEQ Assay. Genomic DNA was amplified by bias-controlled multiplex PCR before high-throughput sequencing. As for how the authors treated the data: To quantify the absolute abundance of each unique TCRbeta CDR3 region, the sequences were collapsed and filtered. Clonality, defined as 1 minus Pielou's evenness, was calculated using only productive rearrangements. A previously published method was used to identify clones whose frequencies were significantly greater in on-treatment samples than in baseline samples. Drawn from immuneACCESS, this table holds only the in-frame rearrangements with V and J called that TCRdb kept. Clones are partly lost; checked studies trace under half to an unresolved V gene and leave the rest unexplained. Clone size and the V and J calls come from that table; the DNA yielded D and trimming. Across this sample there are more than 9,500 clones, with 70% to 75% seen only once. The ten largest clones capture roughly 17% of the sample.

This receptor was identified in a human donor with melanoma. Specimen: CD8+ T cells sorted from blood (inferred from file names), collected from a patient given nivolumab and ipilimumab in sequence. The sequence is built from TRBV5-6 and TRBJ1-2; tentative D gene TRBD1, with 5 bases matching. The bases are TGTGCCAGCAGCTCGGGACTTCCTAACTACACCTTC. The translation is CASSSGLPNYTF.